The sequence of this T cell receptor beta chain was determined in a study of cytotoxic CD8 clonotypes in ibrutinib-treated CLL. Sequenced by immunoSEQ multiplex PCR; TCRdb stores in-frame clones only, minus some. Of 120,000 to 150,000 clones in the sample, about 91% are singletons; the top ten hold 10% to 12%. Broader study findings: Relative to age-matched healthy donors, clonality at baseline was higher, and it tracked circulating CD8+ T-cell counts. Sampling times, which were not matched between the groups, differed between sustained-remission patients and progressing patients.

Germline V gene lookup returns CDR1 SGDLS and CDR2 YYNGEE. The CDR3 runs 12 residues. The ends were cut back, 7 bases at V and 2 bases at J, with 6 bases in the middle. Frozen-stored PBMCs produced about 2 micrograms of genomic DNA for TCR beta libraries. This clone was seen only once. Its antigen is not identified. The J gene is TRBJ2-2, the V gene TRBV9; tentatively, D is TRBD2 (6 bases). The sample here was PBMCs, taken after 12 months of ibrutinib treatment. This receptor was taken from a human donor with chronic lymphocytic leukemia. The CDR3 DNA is TGTGCCAGCGCGGGAAACACCGGGGAGCTGTTTTTT. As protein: CASAGNTGELFF.